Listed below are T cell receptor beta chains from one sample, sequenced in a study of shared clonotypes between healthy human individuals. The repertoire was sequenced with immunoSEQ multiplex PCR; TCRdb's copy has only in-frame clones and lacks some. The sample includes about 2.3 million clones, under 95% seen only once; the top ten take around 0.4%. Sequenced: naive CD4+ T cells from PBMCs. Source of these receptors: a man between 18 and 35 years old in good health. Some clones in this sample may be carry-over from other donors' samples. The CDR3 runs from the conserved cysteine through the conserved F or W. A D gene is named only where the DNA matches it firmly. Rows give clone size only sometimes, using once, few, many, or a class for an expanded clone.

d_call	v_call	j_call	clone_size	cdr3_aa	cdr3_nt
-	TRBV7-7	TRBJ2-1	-	CASSLPGSVEQFF	TGTGCCAGCAGCTTACCCGGGTCGGTTGAGCAGTTCTTC
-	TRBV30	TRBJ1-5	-	CAWSVAAHQPQHF	TGTGCCTGGAGTGTGGCAGCGCATCAGCCCCAGCATTTT
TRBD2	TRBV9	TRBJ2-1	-	CASSELAGGPGEQFF	TGTGCCAGCAGCGAACTAGCGGGAGGGCCGGGTGAGCAGTTCTTC
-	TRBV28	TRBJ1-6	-	CASRPGTLYNSPLHF	TGTGCCAGCAGGCCAGGGACACTCTATAATTCACCCCTCCACTTT
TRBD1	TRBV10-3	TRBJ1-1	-	CAISGGTGRGNTEAFF	TGTGCCATCAGTGGGGGGACAGGGCGCGGGAATACTGAAGCTTTCTTT
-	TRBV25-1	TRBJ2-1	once	CASSEGRASYNEQFF	TGTGCCAGCAGTGAGGGCAGGGCATCCTACAATGAGCAGTTCTTC
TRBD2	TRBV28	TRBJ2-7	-	CASSYSGSISYEQYF	TGTGCCAGCAGTTACAGCGGGAGTATCTCCTACGAGCAGTACTTC
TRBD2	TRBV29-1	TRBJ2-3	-	CSVRGSGSLGADTQYF	TGCAGCGTTCGGGGTAGCGGGAGTCTCGGTGCGGATACGCAGTATTTT
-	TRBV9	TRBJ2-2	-	CASSVRSGKNTGELFF	TGTGCCAGCAGCGTCCGTAGCGGTAAGAACACCGGGGAGCTGTTTTTT
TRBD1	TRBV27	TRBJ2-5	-	CASSFGTGTTQYF	TGTGCCAGCAGTTTCGGGACAGGTACGACCCAGTACTTC
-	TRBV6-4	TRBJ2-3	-	CASSERESSTDTQYF	TGTGCCAGCAGTGAGCGGGAATCTAGCACAGATACGCAGTATTTT
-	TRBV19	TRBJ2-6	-	CASSMQGSLSGANVLTF	TGTGCCAGTAGTATGCAGGGGTCCCTCTCTGGGGCCAACGTCCTGACTTTC
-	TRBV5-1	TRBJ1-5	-	CASSLEGFGNQPQHF	TGCGCCAGCAGCTTGGAGGGATTTGGCAATCAGCCCCAGCATTTT
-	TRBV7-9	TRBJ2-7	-	CASSRSSYEQYF	TGTGCCAGCAGCCGCAGCTCCTACGAGCAGTACTTC
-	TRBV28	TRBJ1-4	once	CASSPGDSPGEKLFF	TGTGCCAGCAGTCCCGGTGACAGCCCTGGAGAAAAACTGTTTTTT
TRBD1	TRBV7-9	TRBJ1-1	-	CASSQYDRATEAFF	TGTGCCAGCAGCCAATACGACAGGGCCACTGAAGCTTTCTTT
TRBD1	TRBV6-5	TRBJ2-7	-	CASSSMVIGGHEQYF	TGTGCCAGCAGCTCGATGGTGATAGGGGGCCACGAGCAGTACTTC
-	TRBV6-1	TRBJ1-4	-	CASSPGINEKLFF	TGTGCCAGCAGTCCAGGGATTAATGAAAAACTGTTTTTT
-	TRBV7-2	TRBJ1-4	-	CASSLARQTNEKLFF	TGTGCCAGCAGCCTAGCACGACAGACAAATGAAAAACTGTTTTTT
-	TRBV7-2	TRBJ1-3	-	CASSPVGLNSGNTIYF	TGTGCCAGCAGCCCCGTCGGGTTAAACTCTGGAAACACCATATATTTT
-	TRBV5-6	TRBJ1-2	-	CASSGQRPMSYTF	TGTGCCAGCAGCGGACAGCGACCTATGAGCTACACCTTC
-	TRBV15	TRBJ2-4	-	CATSRDPSPAGSMGLAKNIQYF	TGTGCCACCAGCAGAGACCCCTCCCCGGCAGGCTCGATGGGCCTAGCCAAAAACATTCAGTACTTC
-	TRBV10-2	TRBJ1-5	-	CASSSQGYSNQPQHF	TGCGCCAGCAGTAGCCAGGGGTATAGCAATCAGCCCCAGCATTTT
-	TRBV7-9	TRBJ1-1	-	CASSLSRTGSEAFF	TGTGCCAGCAGCTTATCCCGGACGGGTTCTGAAGCTTTCTTT
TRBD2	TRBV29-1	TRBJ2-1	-	CSVGASGRGNEQFF	TGCAGCGTTGGCGCTAGCGGGAGAGGCAATGAGCAGTTCTTC
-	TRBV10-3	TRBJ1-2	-	CAISYQAPGGYTF	TGTGCCATCAGCTACCAGGCTCCCGGTGGCTACACCTTC
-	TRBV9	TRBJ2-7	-	CASSVGGTETYEQYF	TGTGCCAGCAGCGTAGGCGGGACAGAGACCTACGAGCAGTACTTC
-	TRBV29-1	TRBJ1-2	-	CSAGTFYGYTF	TGCAGCGCCGGGACATTCTATGGCTACACCTTC
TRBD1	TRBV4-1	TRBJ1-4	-	CASSQGNRGATTNEKLFF	TGCGCCAGCAGCCAAGGGAACAGGGGAGCTACAACTAATGAAAAACTGTTTTTT
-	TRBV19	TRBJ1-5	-	CASSTLGGSNQPQHF	TGTGCCAGTAGTACGCTCGGTGGTAGCAATCAGCCCCAGCATTTT
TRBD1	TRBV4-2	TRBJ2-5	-	CASSQIGTVGETQYF	TGTGCCAGCAGCCAAATAGGGACAGTCGGGGAGACCCAGTACTTC
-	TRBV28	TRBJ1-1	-	CASSLFTSGGRNTEAFF	TGTGCCAGCAGTTTATTTACCTCCGGGGGCAGGAACACTGAAGCTTTCTTT
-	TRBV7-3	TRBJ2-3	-	CASSRSGGTPDTQYF	TGTGCCAGCAGCCGAAGCGGAGGGACCCCAGATACGCAGTATTTT
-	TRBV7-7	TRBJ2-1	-	CASSLGPGGNEQFF	TGTGCCAGCAGCCTCGGTCCTGGGGGCAATGAGCAGTTCTTC
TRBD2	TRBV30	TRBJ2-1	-	CAWKPTSGRAGEQFF	TGTGCCTGGAAGCCAACTAGCGGGAGGGCGGGTGAGCAGTTCTTC
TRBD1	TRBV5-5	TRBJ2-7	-	CASSAHPPGQYEQYF	TGTGCCAGCAGCGCGCATCCACCGGGACAGTACGAGCAGTACTTC
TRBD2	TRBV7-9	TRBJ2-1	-	CASSYSGRAYNEQFF	TGTGCCAGCAGCTATAGCGGGAGGGCCTACAATGAGCAGTTCTTC
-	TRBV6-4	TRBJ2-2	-	CASSVEGNTGELFF	TGTGCCAGCAGTGTTGAAGGGAACACCGGGGAGCTGTTTTTT
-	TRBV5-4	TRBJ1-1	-	CASSHPDEPGSAFF	TGTGCCAGCAGCCATCCCGACGAACCGGGGAGTGCTTTCTTT
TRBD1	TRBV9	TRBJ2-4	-	CASSEGDRAVPLAKNIQYF	TGTGCCAGCAGCGAGGGGGACAGGGCCGTTCCCTTAGCCAAAAACATTCAGTACTTC
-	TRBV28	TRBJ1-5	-	CASSLTPFGDSNQPQHF	TGTGCCAGCAGTTTAACCCCGTTTGGGGATAGCAATCAGCCCCAGCATTTT
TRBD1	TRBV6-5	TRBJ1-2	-	CASSYNRGLLGYTF	TGTGCCAGCAGTTATAACAGGGGTCTTTTGGGCTACACCTTC
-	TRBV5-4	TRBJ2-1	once	CASSPLGILGSYNEQFF	TGTGCCAGCAGTCCGCTGGGAATTTTGGGCTCCTACAATGAGCAGTTCTTC
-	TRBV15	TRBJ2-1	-	CATSRPRDEQFF	TGTGCCACCAGCAGACCTCGGGATGAGCAGTTCTTC
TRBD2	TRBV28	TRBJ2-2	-	CASSWGGGANTGELFF	TGTGCCAGCAGTTGGGGCGGGGGAGCGAACACCGGGGAGCTGTTTTTT
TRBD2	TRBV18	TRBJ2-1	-	CASSPPSSGRFSEQFF	TGTGCCAGCTCACCGCCCTCTAGCGGGAGATTTAGTGAGCAGTTCTTC
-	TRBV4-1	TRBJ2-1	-	CASSHAQLVGGSPKYNEQFF	TGCGCCAGCAGCCACGCCCAATTGGTGGGTGGATCTCCAAAGTACAATGAGCAGTTCTTC
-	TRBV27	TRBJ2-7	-	CASSLPGGGSSYEQYF	TGTGCCAGCAGTTTGCCCGGGGGCGGAAGCTCCTACGAGCAGTACTTC
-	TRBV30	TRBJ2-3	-	CAWSVGSGSTDTQYF	TGTGCCTGGAGTGTCGGGAGCGGGAGCACAGATACGCAGTATTTT